A selection of T cell receptor beta chains follows, all from one sample in a study of blood T cell repertoires in COVID-19. The data were produced by immunoSEQ multiplex PCR, yet TCRdb's version contains in-frame clones alone and is incomplete. Of tens of thousands of clones in the sample, roughly 79% are singletons; the top ten hold roughly 3.5%. The source material was peripheral blood. The origin of the receptors is a man between 60 and 75 years old with acute or convalescent COVID-19. Each CDR3 is given with its conserved first and last residue. The order of the fields is D gene, clone size, V gene, J gene, CDR3 DNA, CDR3 protein. A D gene is named only where the DNA matches it firmly. Only some rows state a clone size, as once, few, many or a class for expanded clones.

D: TRBD2
size: .
V: TRBV7-9
J: TRBJ2-1
DNA: TGTGCCAGCAGCTTTTATTCACTAGCGGACTATGAGCAGTTCTTC
CDR3: CASSFYSLADYEQFF

D: .
size: few
V: TRBV2
J: TRBJ1-5
DNA: TGTGCCAGCAGTGGGTATGGGCCGGACACAGGTCAGCCCCAGCATTTT
CDR3: CASSGYGPDTGQPQHF

D: TRBD1
size: .
V: TRBV10-3
J: TRBJ2-3
DNA: TGTGCCACCGGGACAGGCAAATTCTCTCCCGACACAGATACGCAGTATTTT
CDR3: CATGTGKFSPDTDTQYF

D: .
size: .
V: TRBV2
J: TRBJ1-3
DNA: TGTGCCAGCAGTGAACAGGTGAAGACGCAAAAGGATTTT
CDR3: CASSEQVKTQKDF

D: .
size: .
V: TRBV7-2
J: TRBJ1-1
DNA: TGTGCCAGCAGCCCACAGGGAGGGGACACTGAAGCTTTCTTT
CDR3: CASSPQGGDTEAFF

D: .
size: .
V: TRBV5-1
J: TRBJ2-5
DNA: TGCGCCAGTAACCCTGGGGCAGGCCAAGAGACCCAGTACTTC
CDR3: CASNPGAGQETQYF

D: TRBD1
size: .
V: TRBV11-2
J: TRBJ2-2
DNA: TGTGCCAGCAGCTTACTTTTGGGACAGGGAGGGGCTCGGGCCGGGGAGCTGTTTTTT
CDR3: CASSLLLGQGGARAGELFF

D: .
size: .
V: TRBV7-9
J: TRBJ2-5
DNA: TGTGCCAGCAGCTTAGTCCGAGAGACCCAGTACTTC
CDR3: CASSLVRETQYF

D: TRBD2
size: few
V: TRBV19
J: TRBJ2-1
DNA: TGTGCCAGTAGGGTGGGGGGGAGAGATGAGCAGTTCTTC
CDR3: CASRVGGRDEQFF

D: TRBD1
size: .
V: TRBV19
J: TRBJ2-1
DNA: TGTGCCAGTAGTAGGGGTTTACAGGGGCGCAGGTTTGGGGCCTACAATGAGCAGTTCTTC
CDR3: CASSRGLQGRRFGAYNEQFF

D: TRBD1
size: .
V: TRBV23-1
J: TRBJ2-7
DNA: TGCGCCAGCAGTCAAAGGACAGGCTCCTACGAGCAGTACTTC
CDR3: CASSQRTGSYEQYF

D: .
size: .
V: TRBV4-1
J: TRBJ2-7
DNA: TGCGCCAGCAGCCGCCTCCCAGAAGGAGTCGGCGGCCCAGCCTACGAGCAGTACTTC
CDR3: CASSRLPEGVGGPAYEQYF

D: .
size: .
V: TRBV7-2
J: TRBJ1-4
DNA: TGTGCCAGCAGCTTAGTACCTTCGTGGGGGCATGAAAAACTGTTTTTT
CDR3: CASSLVPSWGHEKLFF

D: .
size: .
V: TRBV5-8
J: TRBJ2-7
DNA: TGTGCCAGCAGCTTAAGAGCGGCACTGTCCTACGAGCAGTACTTC
CDR3: CASSLRAALSYEQYF

D: TRBD1
size: few
V: TRBV2
J: TRBJ2-2
DNA: TGTGCCAGCGGGGACAGGCGTAACACCGGGGAGCTGTTTTTT
CDR3: CASGDRRNTGELFF

D: TRBD1
size: once
V: TRBV7-8
J: TRBJ1-2
DNA: TGTGCCAGCAGCCGGAGCCAGGGGGACGGCTACACCTTC
CDR3: CASSRSQGDGYTF

D: TRBD2
size: .
V: TRBV30
J: TRBJ2-7
DNA: TGTGCCTGGAGTGTAGCGGGGGCCCCCGAGAAGCAGTACTTC
CDR3: CAWSVAGAPEKQYF

D: TRBD1
size: .
V: TRBV19
J: TRBJ1-5
DNA: TGTGCCAGTAGTACCTGGGACAGGGGAAACCAGCCCCAGCATTTT
CDR3: CASSTWDRGNQPQHF

D: .
size: once
V: TRBV30
J: TRBJ1-2
DNA: TGTGCCTGGAGTGAAACTCGGTATGGCTACACCTTC
CDR3: CAWSETRYGYTF

D: .
size: few
V: TRBV5-6
J: TRBJ1-5
DNA: TGTGCCAGCAGCTTGGGCAACAGGGAGGGTCAGCCCCAGCATTTT
CDR3: CASSLGNREGQPQHF